Listed below are T cell receptor beta chains from one sample, sequenced in a study of T cell changes during pregnancy in multiple sclerosis. TCRdb's copy holds only in-frame clones and misses some; the assay was immunoSEQ multiplex PCR. The data show tens of thousands of clones, 80% to 95% seen once. The sample here was CD8+ T cells from peripheral blood mononuclear cells, taken in the second trimester of pregnancy. These receptors were collected from a female donor with multiple sclerosis, enrolled in a pregnancy study. CDR3s include the opening cysteine and the closing phenylalanine or tryptophan. The D gene is left open where the match is weak. Expanded clones are given a class, and other clones once, few, many or no size at all.

V gene: TRBV6-5; D gene: NA; CDR3 length: 14; clone size: NA; J gene: TRBJ2-5; CDR3 DNA: TGTGCCAGCAGTTACTCCCTTCCTTCGGAGACCCAGTACTTC; CDR3 protein: CASSYSLPSETQYF
V gene: TRBV7-8; D gene: TRBD1; CDR3 length: 16; clone size: few; J gene: TRBJ1-2; CDR3 DNA: TGTGCCAGCAGCTACGGCCCAACAGGGGGCAACTATGGCTACACCTTC; CDR3 protein: CASSYGPTGGNYGYTF
V gene: TRBV11-2; D gene: TRBD2; CDR3 length: 16; clone size: once; J gene: TRBJ2-1; CDR3 DNA: TGTGCCAGCAGCTTATTAGGTTTAGCGGGGTACAATGAGCAGTTCTTC; CDR3 protein: CASSLLGLAGYNEQFF
V gene: TRBV29-1; D gene: TRBD1; CDR3 length: 15; clone size: NA; J gene: TRBJ1-2; CDR3 DNA: TGCAGCGTTGAAGAGGGGATGCAGGGGGCCTATGGCTACACCTTC; CDR3 protein: CSVEEGMQGAYGYTF
V gene: TRBV9; D gene: NA; CDR3 length: 14; clone size: NA; J gene: TRBJ2-2; CDR3 DNA: TGTGCCAGCAGCCCACGGACTCCGAGCGGGGAGCTGTTTTTT; CDR3 protein: CASSPRTPSGELFF
V gene: TRBV27; D gene: NA; CDR3 length: 15; clone size: NA; J gene: TRBJ2-7; CDR3 DNA: TGTGCCAGCAGATCAGGGCAGGGCTCCACCTACGAGCAGTACTTC; CDR3 protein: CASRSGQGSTYEQYF
V gene: TRBV4-1; D gene: TRBD2; CDR3 length: 16; clone size: NA; J gene: TRBJ2-7; CDR3 DNA: TGCGCCAGCAGCCCGCTAGCGGGAGGGACTAGCTACGAGCAGTACTTC; CDR3 protein: CASSPLAGGTSYEQYF
V gene: TRBV2; D gene: NA; CDR3 length: 15; clone size: NA; J gene: TRBJ1-1; CDR3 DNA: TGTGCCAGCAGGGACCTCACAGGCGGTAACACTGAAGCTTTCTTT; CDR3 protein: CASRDLTGGNTEAFF
V gene: TRBV4-3; D gene: TRBD1; CDR3 length: 16; clone size: once; J gene: TRBJ2-4; CDR3 DNA: TGCGCCAGCAGCCAAGTCAGGGGGCCGACCAAAAACATTCAGTACTTC; CDR3 protein: CASSQVRGPTKNIQYF
V gene: TRBV6-5; D gene: TRBD2; CDR3 length: 15; clone size: NA; J gene: TRBJ2-1; CDR3 DNA: TGTGCCAGCAGCCGACTAGCGGGGACCTACAATGAGCAGTTCTTC; CDR3 protein: CASSRLAGTYNEQFF
V gene: TRBV27; D gene: TRBD2; CDR3 length: 18; clone size: NA; J gene: TRBJ2-3; CDR3 DNA: TGTGCCAGCAGTTTTCAGACTAGCGGGGGGTCTAGCACAGATACGCAGTATTTT; CDR3 protein: CASSFQTSGGSSTDTQYF
V gene: TRBV27; D gene: NA; CDR3 length: 14; clone size: few; J gene: TRBJ2-1; CDR3 DNA: TGTGCCAGCACCGATGCGGACAGAAGAGATGAGCAGTTCTTC; CDR3 protein: CASTDADRRDEQFF
V gene: TRBV7-8; D gene: TRBD2; CDR3 length: 15; clone size: NA; J gene: TRBJ2-2; CDR3 DNA: TGTGCCAGCCGAGGGGTAACGGGAGGTACCGGGGAGCTGTTTTTT; CDR3 protein: CASRGVTGGTGELFF
V gene: TRBV7-9; D gene: NA; CDR3 length: 14; clone size: NA; J gene: TRBJ2-7; CDR3 DNA: TGTGCCAGCAGCTTAGCGGGAGGCAACTACGAGCAGTACTTC; CDR3 protein: CASSLAGGNYEQYF
V gene: TRBV27; D gene: NA; CDR3 length: 14; clone size: NA; J gene: TRBJ1-2; CDR3 DNA: TGTGCCAGCAGTTTAAAACCAACGGGTTATGGCTACACCTTC; CDR3 protein: CASSLKPTGYGYTF
V gene: TRBV7-9; D gene: TRBD1; CDR3 length: 16; clone size: NA; J gene: TRBJ2-7; CDR3 DNA: TGTGCCAGCATAGGGACAGGGGGCAATACGCCTTACGAGCAGTACTTC; CDR3 protein: CASIGTGGNTPYEQYF
V gene: TRBV9; D gene: TRBD2; CDR3 length: 16; clone size: once; J gene: TRBJ2-7; CDR3 DNA: TGTGCCAGCAGCGCGTCCCGACTAGCGGGAACCTACGAGCAGTACTTC; CDR3 protein: CASSASRLAGTYEQYF
V gene: TRBV13; D gene: TRBD2; CDR3 length: 13; clone size: NA; J gene: TRBJ2-1; CDR3 DNA: TGTGCCAGCAGCCTCGGGAGGGGGAATGAGCAGTTCTTC; CDR3 protein: CASSLGRGNEQFF
V gene: TRBV7-9; D gene: TRBD1; CDR3 length: 14; clone size: NA; J gene: TRBJ2-7; CDR3 DNA: TGTGCCAGCAGCTCCGGGACAGGGGTCTACGAGCAGTACTTC; CDR3 protein: CASSSGTGVYEQYF
V gene: TRBV2; D gene: TRBD2; CDR3 length: 13; clone size: NA; J gene: TRBJ2-5; CDR3 DNA: TGTGCCAGCCTCGGGCTAGCGGAAGAGACCCAGTACTTC; CDR3 protein: CASLGLAEETQYF
V gene: TRBV7-2; D gene: TRBD2; CDR3 length: 15; clone size: NA; J gene: TRBJ2-3; CDR3 DNA: TGTGCCAGCAGCTTAGTGACGGGAGGTATAGATACGCAGTATTTT; CDR3 protein: CASSLVTGGIDTQYF
V gene: TRBV25-1; D gene: NA; CDR3 length: 12; clone size: NA; J gene: TRBJ2-5; CDR3 DNA: TGTGCCAGCAATCAGGGCGTGGAGACCCAGTACTTC; CDR3 protein: CASNQGVETQYF
V gene: TRBV2; D gene: TRBD2; CDR3 length: 13; clone size: NA; J gene: TRBJ2-7; CDR3 DNA: TGTGCCAGCAACGGGGGGGAAAGCTACGAGCAGTACTTC; CDR3 protein: CASNGGESYEQYF
V gene: TRBV5-5; D gene: NA; CDR3 length: 13; clone size: NA; J gene: TRBJ2-4; CDR3 DNA: TGTGCCAGCAGCGGGGACATTTTTAACATTCAGTACTTC; CDR3 protein: CASSGDIFNIQYF
V gene: TRBV5-8; D gene: TRBD1; CDR3 length: 15; clone size: NA; J gene: TRBJ1-3; CDR3 DNA: TGTGCCAGCAGCCCGCCAAACAGGGGGAGTCGCACCATATATTTT; CDR3 protein: CASSPPNRGSRTIYF
V gene: TRBV19; D gene: NA; CDR3 length: 14; clone size: NA; J gene: TRBJ1-3; CDR3 DNA: TGTGCCAGTAACCAGGGGACCTCTGGAAACACCATATATTTT; CDR3 protein: CASNQGTSGNTIYF
V gene: TRBV6-1; D gene: NA; CDR3 length: 14; clone size: NA; J gene: TRBJ2-3; CDR3 DNA: TGTGCCAGCAGCGGCGAACGACAATGGGATACGCAGTATTTT; CDR3 protein: CASSGERQWDTQYF
V gene: TRBV28; D gene: TRBD1; CDR3 length: 18; clone size: NA; J gene: TRBJ2-2; CDR3 DNA: TGTGCCAGCAGCTCCCTCCCCGGGACAGGGCTGGACACCGGGGAGCTGTTTTTT; CDR3 protein: CASSSLPGTGLDTGELFF
V gene: TRBV19; D gene: TRBD2; CDR3 length: 17; clone size: NA; J gene: TRBJ2-1; CDR3 DNA: TGTGCCAGTAGTACCCTAGGCGGGAGAAGGTTCGGCGATGAGCAGTTCTTC; CDR3 protein: CASSTLGGRRFGDEQFF
V gene: TRBV7-8; D gene: NA; CDR3 length: 12; clone size: NA; J gene: TRBJ2-1; CDR3 DNA: TGTGCCAGCAGCTTAGTCCGGGATGAGCAGTTCTTC; CDR3 protein: CASSLVRDEQFF
V gene: TRBV7-9; D gene: NA; CDR3 length: 12; clone size: NA; J gene: TRBJ2-7; CDR3 DNA: TGTGCCAGCAGCTTAGGCAGCTACGAGCAGTACTTC; CDR3 protein: CASSLGSYEQYF
V gene: TRBV5-4; D gene: NA; CDR3 length: 11; clone size: NA; J gene: TRBJ2-1; CDR3 DNA: TGTGCCAGCAGCGCGACTCGTGAGCAGTTCTTC; CDR3 protein: CASSATREQFF
V gene: TRBV28; D gene: TRBD1; CDR3 length: 13; clone size: NA; J gene: TRBJ1-2; CDR3 DNA: TGTGCCAGCAGTCCCGGGACAGGGTATGGCTACACCTTC; CDR3 protein: CASSPGTGYGYTF
V gene: TRBV6-1; D gene: TRBD2; CDR3 length: 16; clone size: NA; J gene: TRBJ2-1; CDR3 DNA: TGTGCCAGCAGTGATAGCCCGGGACTAGTAGGCAATGAGCAGTTCTTC; CDR3 protein: CASSDSPGLVGNEQFF
V gene: TRBV11-2; D gene: TRBD2; CDR3 length: 16; clone size: NA; J gene: TRBJ2-7; CDR3 DNA: TGTGCCAGCAGCTTGCGACTAGCGGGAGGGTCCTACGAGCAGTACTTC; CDR3 protein: CASSLRLAGGSYEQYF
V gene: TRBV2; D gene: NA; CDR3 length: 16; clone size: NA; J gene: TRBJ2-1; CDR3 DNA: TGTGCCAGCAGGGCGGACAGATCAAGCTCCTACAATGAGCAGTTCTTC; CDR3 protein: CASRADRSSSYNEQFF
V gene: TRBV25-1; D gene: TRBD1; CDR3 length: 14; clone size: NA; J gene: TRBJ1-2; CDR3 DNA: TGTGCCAGCAGTTCGACAGGGATACTTGCGGGCTACACCTTC; CDR3 protein: CASSSTGILAGYTF
V gene: TRBV7-8; D gene: TRBD2; CDR3 length: 14; clone size: once; J gene: TRBJ2-7; CDR3 DNA: TGTGCCAGCAGCTTAGATCCTAGCGGCTACGAGCAGTACTTC; CDR3 protein: CASSLDPSGYEQYF
V gene: TRBV7-6; D gene: NA; CDR3 length: 13; clone size: NA; J gene: TRBJ1-5; CDR3 DNA: TGTGCCAGCAGCTTAGGTACAGACGGGCCCCAGCATTTT; CDR3 protein: CASSLGTDGPQHF
V gene: TRBV28; D gene: TRBD2; CDR3 length: 16; clone size: NA; J gene: TRBJ2-1; CDR3 DNA: TGTGCCAGCAGTTTATGGACTAGCGGGAAATGGAATGAGCAGTTCTTC; CDR3 protein: CASSLWTSGKWNEQFF
V gene: TRBV5-3; D gene: NA; CDR3 length: 14; clone size: NA; J gene: TRBJ1-2; CDR3 DNA: TGTGCCAGAAGCTTCGCCGAGGGAAGCTTGGCCTACACCTTC; CDR3 protein: CARSFAEGSLAYTF
V gene: TRBV7-9; D gene: TRBD1; CDR3 length: 14; clone size: once; J gene: TRBJ2-1; CDR3 DNA: TGTGCCAGCAGGCCGGGACAGGGGCATAATGAGCAGTTCTTC; CDR3 protein: CASRPGQGHNEQFF
V gene: TRBV27; D gene: TRBD2; CDR3 length: 15; clone size: NA; J gene: TRBJ2-3; CDR3 DNA: TGTGCCAGCAGTTTACTAGCGGGAATCGGGGATACGCAGTATTTT; CDR3 protein: CASSLLAGIGDTQYF
V gene: TRBV27; D gene: NA; CDR3 length: 13; clone size: NA; J gene: TRBJ2-7; CDR3 DNA: TGTGCCAGCAGTTTAGGGCTTTCCTACGAGCAGTACTTC; CDR3 protein: CASSLGLSYEQYF
V gene: TRBV9; D gene: NA; CDR3 length: 16; clone size: NA; J gene: TRBJ1-1; CDR3 DNA: TGTGCCAGCAGCCCTTATTTCGGGGTCATGAACACTGAAGCTTTCTTT; CDR3 protein: CASSPYFGVMNTEAFF
V gene: TRBV19; D gene: NA; CDR3 length: 12; clone size: once; J gene: TRBJ1-1; CDR3 DNA: TGTGCCAGTAGTACGGGGGTTACTGAAGCTTTCTTT; CDR3 protein: CASSTGVTEAFF
V gene: TRBV14; D gene: NA; CDR3 length: 14; clone size: NA; J gene: TRBJ2-1; CDR3 DNA: TGTGCCAGCAGCCAAGATACGAACAGGGAGTCGAAGTTCTTC; CDR3 protein: CASSQDTNRESKFF
V gene: TRBV6-4; D gene: TRBD2; CDR3 length: 15; clone size: NA; J gene: TRBJ2-3; CDR3 DNA: TGTGCCAGCAGTGCAACGACTAGCGGAACAGATACGCAGTATTTT; CDR3 protein: CASSATTSGTDTQYF
V gene: TRBV7-6; D gene: TRBD1; CDR3 length: 12; clone size: NA; J gene: TRBJ1-2; CDR3 DNA: TGTGCCAGCAGCACGGGACAGGGGGACTACACCTTC; CDR3 protein: CASSTGQGDYTF
V gene: TRBV29-1; D gene: NA; CDR3 length: 11; clone size: NA; J gene: TRBJ2-1; CDR3 DNA: TGCAGCGTCCCAGAAGTTCGAGAGCAGTTCTTC; CDR3 protein: CSVPEVREQFF
V gene: TRBV6-4; D gene: NA; CDR3 length: 15; clone size: NA; J gene: TRBJ2-1; CDR3 DNA: TGTGCCAGCAGTGACCCCGGCAGGGGAATGAATGAGCAGTTCTTC; CDR3 protein: CASSDPGRGMNEQFF
V gene: TRBV15; D gene: TRBD1; CDR3 length: 14; clone size: NA; J gene: TRBJ2-7; CDR3 DNA: TGTGCCACCAGCTCCCCCGACAGGGATGACGAGCAGTACTTC; CDR3 protein: CATSSPDRDDEQYF
V gene: TRBV5-6; D gene: TRBD1; CDR3 length: 18; clone size: NA; J gene: TRBJ2-1; CDR3 DNA: TGTGCCAGCAGCTTACGGGACAGGGGGCCCAGCTCCTACAATGAGCAGTTCTTC; CDR3 protein: CASSLRDRGPSSYNEQFF
V gene: TRBV11-2; D gene: NA; CDR3 length: 15; clone size: NA; J gene: TRBJ1-3; CDR3 DNA: TGTGCCAGCAGCTTAGATGTGTACTCTGGAAACACCATATATTTT; CDR3 protein: CASSLDVYSGNTIYF
V gene: TRBV5-5; D gene: NA; CDR3 length: 16; clone size: once; J gene: TRBJ1-1; CDR3 DNA: TGTGCCAGCAGCTTGAGATCACAGGGAACGAACACTGAAGCTTTCTTT; CDR3 protein: CASSLRSQGTNTEAFF
V gene: TRBV27; D gene: NA; CDR3 length: 17; clone size: NA; J gene: TRBJ1-5; CDR3 DNA: TGTGCCAGCAGTTTATCGGCCCCTTTTAGGGGGAATCAGCCCCAGCATTTT; CDR3 protein: CASSLSAPFRGNQPQHF